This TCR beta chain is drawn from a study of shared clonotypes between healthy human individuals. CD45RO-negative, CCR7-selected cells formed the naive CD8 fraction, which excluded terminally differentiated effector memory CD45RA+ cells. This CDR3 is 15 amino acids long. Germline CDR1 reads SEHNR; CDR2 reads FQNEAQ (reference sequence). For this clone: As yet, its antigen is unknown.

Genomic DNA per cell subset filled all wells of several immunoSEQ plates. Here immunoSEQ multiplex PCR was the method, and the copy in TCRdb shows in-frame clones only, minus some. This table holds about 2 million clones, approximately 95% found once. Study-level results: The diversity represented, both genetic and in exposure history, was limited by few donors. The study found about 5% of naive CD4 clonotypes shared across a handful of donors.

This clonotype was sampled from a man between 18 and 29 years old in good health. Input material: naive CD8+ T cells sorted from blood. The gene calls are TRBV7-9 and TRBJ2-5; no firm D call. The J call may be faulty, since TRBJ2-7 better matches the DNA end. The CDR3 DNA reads TGTGCCAGCAGCTCTCAGCAAAGGCCTGCCTACGAGCAGTACTTC. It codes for CASSSQQRPAYEQYF.